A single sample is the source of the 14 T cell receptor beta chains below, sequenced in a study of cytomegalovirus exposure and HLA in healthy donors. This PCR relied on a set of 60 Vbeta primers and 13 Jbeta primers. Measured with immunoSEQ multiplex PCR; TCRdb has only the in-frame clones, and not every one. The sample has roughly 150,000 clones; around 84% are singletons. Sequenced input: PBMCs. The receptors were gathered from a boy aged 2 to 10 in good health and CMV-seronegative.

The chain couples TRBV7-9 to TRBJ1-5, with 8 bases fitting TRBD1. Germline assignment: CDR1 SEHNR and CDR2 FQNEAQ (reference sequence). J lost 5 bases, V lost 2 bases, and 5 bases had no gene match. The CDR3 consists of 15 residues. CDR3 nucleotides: TGTGCCAGCAGCTTAAGCCAGGGGGCCGATCAGCCCCAGCATTTT. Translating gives CASSLSQGADQPQHF. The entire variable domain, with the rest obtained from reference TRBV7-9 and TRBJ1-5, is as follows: DTGVSQNPRHKITKRGQNVTFRCDPISEHNRLYWYRQTLGQGPEFLTYFQNEAQLEKSRLLSDRFSAERPKGSFSTLEIQRTEQGDSAMYLCASSLSQGADQPQHFGDGTRLSIL.

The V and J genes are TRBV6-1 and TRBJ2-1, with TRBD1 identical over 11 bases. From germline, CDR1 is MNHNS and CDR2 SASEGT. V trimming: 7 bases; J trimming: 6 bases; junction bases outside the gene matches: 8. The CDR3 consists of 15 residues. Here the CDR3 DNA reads TGTGCCAGCACCAGAGGGACAGGGGGTCGCAATGAGCAGTTCTTC. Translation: CASTRGTGGRNEQFF.

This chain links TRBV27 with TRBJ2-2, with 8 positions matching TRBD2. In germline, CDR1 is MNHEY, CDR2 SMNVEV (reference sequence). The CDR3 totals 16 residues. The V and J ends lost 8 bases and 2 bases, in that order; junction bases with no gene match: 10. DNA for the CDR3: TGTGCCAGCGCTCTCCAGCGGGGGAGAAACACCGGGGAGCTGTTTTTT. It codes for CASALQRGRNTGELFF.

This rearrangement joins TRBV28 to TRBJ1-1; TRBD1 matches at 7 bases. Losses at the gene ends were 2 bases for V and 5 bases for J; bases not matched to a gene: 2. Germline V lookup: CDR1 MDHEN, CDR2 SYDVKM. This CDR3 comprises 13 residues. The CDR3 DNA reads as TGTGCCAGCAGTTTAAGGGGGCCTACTGAAGCTTTCTTT. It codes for CASSLRGPTEAFF.

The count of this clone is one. The CDR3 nucleotides read TGCGCCAGCAGCCAAGAGGGGCGACGGAAAAGCCCCTATGAGCAGTACGTC. Translated, it gives CASSQEGRRKSPYEQYV. The chain is built from TRBV4-1 and TRBJ2-7; weak D call: TRBD1 (5 bases). Germline V CDR1 and CDR2: MGHRA, YSYEKL. The CDR3 has 17 amino acids.

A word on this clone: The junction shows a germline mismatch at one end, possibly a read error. CDR3 DNA: TGTTCCAGCAGCCGCGTTAAGTCTGGGGCCAACGTCCTGACTTTC. It is translated as CSSSRVKSGANVLTF. The V and J genes are TRBV7-9 and TRBJ2-6; D gene uncertain. Germline V lookup: CDR1 SEHNR, CDR2 FQNEAQ (reference sequence). The length of the CDR3 is 15 residues.

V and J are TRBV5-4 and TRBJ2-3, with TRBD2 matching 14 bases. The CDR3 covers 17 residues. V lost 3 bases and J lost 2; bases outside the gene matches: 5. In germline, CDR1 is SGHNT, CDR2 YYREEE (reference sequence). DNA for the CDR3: TGTGCCAGCAGCTCCGGGACTAGCGGGGGTAACACAGATACGCAGTATTTT. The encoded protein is CASSSGTSGGNTDTQYF.

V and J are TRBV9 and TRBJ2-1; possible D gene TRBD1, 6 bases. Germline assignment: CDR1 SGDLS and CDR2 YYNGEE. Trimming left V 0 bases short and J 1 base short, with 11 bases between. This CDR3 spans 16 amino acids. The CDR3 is CASSVATGLSYNEQFF. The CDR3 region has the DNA TGTGCCAGCAGCGTAGCTACAGGGCTGTCCTACAATGAGCAGTTCTTC.

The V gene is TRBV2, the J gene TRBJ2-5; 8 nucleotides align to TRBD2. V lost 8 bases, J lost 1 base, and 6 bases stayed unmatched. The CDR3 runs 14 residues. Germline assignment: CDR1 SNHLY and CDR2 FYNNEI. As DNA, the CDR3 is TGTGCCAGCCCGGGGGGGCGGTCCCAAGAGACCCAGTACTTC. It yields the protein CASPGGRSQETQYF.

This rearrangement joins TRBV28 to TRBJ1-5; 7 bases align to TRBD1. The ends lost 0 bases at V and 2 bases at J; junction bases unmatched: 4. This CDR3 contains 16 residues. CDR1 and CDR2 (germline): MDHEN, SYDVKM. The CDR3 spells CASSLWEGAGNQPQHF. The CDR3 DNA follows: TGTGCCAGCAGTTTATGGGAGGGGGCAGGCAATCAGCCCCAGCATTTT.

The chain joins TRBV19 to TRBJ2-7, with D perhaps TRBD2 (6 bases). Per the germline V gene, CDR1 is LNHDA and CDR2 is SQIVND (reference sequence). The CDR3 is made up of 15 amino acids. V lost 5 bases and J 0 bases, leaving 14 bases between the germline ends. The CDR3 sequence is CASSPLGEASYEQYF. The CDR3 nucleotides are TGTGCCAGTAGTCCCCTGGGGGAGGCCTCCTACGAGCAGTACTTC.

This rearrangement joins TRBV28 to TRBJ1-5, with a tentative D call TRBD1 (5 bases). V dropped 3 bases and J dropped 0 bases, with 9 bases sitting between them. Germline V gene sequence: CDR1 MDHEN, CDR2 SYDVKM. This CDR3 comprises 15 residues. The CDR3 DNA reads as TGTGCCAGCAGTTTGATGCAGGGTAGCAATCAGCCCCAGCATTTT. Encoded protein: CASSLMQGSNQPQHF.

The CDR3 DNA reads TGTGCCTGGAGTGGGACACGTCACTATGGCTACACCTTC. Translation: CAWSGTRHYGYTF. The chain is built from TRBV30 and TRBJ1-2; TRBD1 might be the D (5 bases). Trimming stripped 1 base from V and 3 bases from J, with 9 bases between. The CDR3 totals 13 residues. Looked up from germline, CDR1 is GTSNPN and CDR2 is SVGIG (reference sequence).

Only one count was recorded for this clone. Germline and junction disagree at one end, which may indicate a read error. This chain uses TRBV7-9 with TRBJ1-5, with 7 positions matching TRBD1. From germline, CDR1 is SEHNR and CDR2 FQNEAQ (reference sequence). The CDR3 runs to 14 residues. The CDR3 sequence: CSSSLGGRGQPQHF. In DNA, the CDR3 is TGTTCCAGCAGCTTAGGAGGCAGGGGGCAGCCCCAGCATTTT.